The text below deals with one TCR beta chain. Clones were sequenced by immunoSEQ multiplex PCR, and TCRdb holds only the in-frame ones, with some missing. The data hold 65,000 to 80,000 clones, with about nine tenths observed a single time. The sample belongs to a study of technical replicates of blood from a handful of donors. V dropped 2 bases and J dropped 3 bases, with 14 bases sitting between them. From germline, CDR1 is MNHEY and CDR2 SVGAGI. This CDR3 has 16 amino acids. The rearrangement uses TRBV6-5 and TRBJ2-4; TRBD1 is a possible D gene (6 bases). The clonotype originates from a human donor in good health. The source material was T cells isolated from PBMCs. Here the CDR3 DNA reads TGTGCCAGCAGTTACCGCGTACAGGGAAACAAAAACATTCAGTACTTC. Translation gives CASSYRVQGNKNIQYF.